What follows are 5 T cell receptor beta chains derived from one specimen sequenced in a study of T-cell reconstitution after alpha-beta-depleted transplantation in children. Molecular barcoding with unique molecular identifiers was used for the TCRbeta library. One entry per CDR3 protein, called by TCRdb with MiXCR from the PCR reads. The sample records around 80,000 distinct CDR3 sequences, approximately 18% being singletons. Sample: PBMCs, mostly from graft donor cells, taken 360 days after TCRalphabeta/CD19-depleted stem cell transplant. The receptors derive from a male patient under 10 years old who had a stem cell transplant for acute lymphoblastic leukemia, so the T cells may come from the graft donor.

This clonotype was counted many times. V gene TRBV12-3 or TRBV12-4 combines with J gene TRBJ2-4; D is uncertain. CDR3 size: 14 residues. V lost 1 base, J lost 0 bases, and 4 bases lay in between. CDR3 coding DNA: TGTGCCAGCAGTTTAGTCCTAGCCAAAAACATTCAGTACTTC. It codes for CASSLVLAKNIQYF.

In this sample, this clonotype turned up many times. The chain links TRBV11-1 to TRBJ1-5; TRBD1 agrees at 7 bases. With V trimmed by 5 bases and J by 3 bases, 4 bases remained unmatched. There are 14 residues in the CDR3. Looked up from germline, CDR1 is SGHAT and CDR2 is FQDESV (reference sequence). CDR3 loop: CASSLTGDNQPQHF. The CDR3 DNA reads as TGTGCCAGCAGCCTCACAGGGGACAATCAGCCCCAGCATTTT.

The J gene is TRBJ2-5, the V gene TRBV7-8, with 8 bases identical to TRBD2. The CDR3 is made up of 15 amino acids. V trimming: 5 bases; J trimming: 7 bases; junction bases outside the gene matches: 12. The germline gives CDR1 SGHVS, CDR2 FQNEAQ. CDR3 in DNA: TGTGCCAGCAGCAACGGACTAGCCCCCTTGGGGACCCAGTACTTC. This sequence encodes CASSNGLAPLGTQYF.

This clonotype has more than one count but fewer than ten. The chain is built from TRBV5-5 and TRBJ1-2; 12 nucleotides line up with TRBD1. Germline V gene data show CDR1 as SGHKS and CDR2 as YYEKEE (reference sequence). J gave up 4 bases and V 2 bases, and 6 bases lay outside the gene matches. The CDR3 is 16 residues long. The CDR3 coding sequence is TGTGCCAGCAGCTTTTTTCCGGGACAGGGGGCCTATGGCTACACCTTC. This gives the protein CASSFFPGQGAYGYTF. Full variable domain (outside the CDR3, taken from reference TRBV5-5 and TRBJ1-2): DAGVTQSPTHLIKTRGQQVTLRCSPISGHKSVSWYQQVLGQGPQFIFQYYEKEERGRGNFPDRFSARQFPNYSSELNVNALLLGDSALYLCASSFFPGQGAYGYTFGSGTRLTVV.

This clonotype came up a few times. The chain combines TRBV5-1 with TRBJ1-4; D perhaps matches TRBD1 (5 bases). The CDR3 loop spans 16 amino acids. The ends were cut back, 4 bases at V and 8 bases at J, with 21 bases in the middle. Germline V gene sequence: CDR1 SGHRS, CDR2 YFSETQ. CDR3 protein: CASSLTPGTRDEKLFF. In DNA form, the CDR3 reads TGCGCCAGCAGCCTTACCCCGGGAACGCGGGACGAAAAACTGTTTTTT.